This TCR beta chain was identified during a study of blood T cell repertoires in COVID-19. Methods used by the authors: Reference gene primers were amplified, and this amplification served to estimate nucleated cell counts. Assay used: immunoSEQ multiplex PCR; TCRdb lists only in-frame clones, some missing. The V and J calls and clone size were taken over from that table, and D and trimming were inferred from the DNA. The sample lists some 180,000 clones; about 90% were seen once. Trimming removed 6 bases at V and 4 bases at J, with 18 bases between. CDR1 is SNHLY and CDR2 is FYNNEI in the germline V gene. The CDR3 contains 15 residues.

The material sequenced was peripheral blood. V usage is TRBV2 and J usage is TRBJ1-1; D not certain. This receptor was taken from a man aged 45-65 years with acute or convalescent COVID-19. The CDR3 reads CASREGAGWGTEAFF. The CDR3 coding sequence is TGTGCCAGCAGGGAGGGCGCGGGGTGGGGCACTGAAGCTTTCTTT.